This T cell receptor beta chain was recorded in a study of CD8+ T cells in alopecia areata. Documented treatment: oral pan-JAK inhibitor, 5-10 mg twice daily. Both peripheral blood and punch biopsies of lesional scalp skin were obtained from patients who had alopecia areata. Sequencing templates came from extracted RNA that was reverse transcribed into cDNA. Method: immunoSEQ multiplex PCR; TCRdb's copy keeps in-frame clones and lacks some. This table holds 200,000 to 250,000 clones, roughly 64% found once. Regarding this clone: A junction end diverges from the germline sequence, so it may reflect a read error.

Looked up from germline, CDR1 is SQVTM and CDR2 is ANQGSEA. The CDR3 has 12 residues. The TCR was taken from a human donor with alopecia areata. The chain recombines TRBV29-1 with TRBJ1-1, with 7 bases aligning to TRBD1. Sequenced material: CD4+ T cells sorted from blood, taken at week 4, from a patient treated with tofacitinib. The CDR3 DNA is TGCAGCGTTTCACAGGGGAACCCTGAAGCTTTCTTT. This sequence encodes CSVSQGNPEAFF.